The entry below describes one T cell receptor (beta chain). The antigen remains undetermined. CDR3 length: 14 amino acids. Germline loops: CDR1 SGHVS, CDR2 FNYEAQ. This record belongs to a study of T cells expressing NK-cell markers. The study's findings and limits: Where a handful of donors were concerned, these clonotypes also led the CD3+CD56-NKG2C+ fraction. In more than 5 donors, dominant CD3+CD56+NKG2C+ clonotypes ranked among the top 10 CD8+ clonotypes.

A 5'RACE template switching approach incorporating UMIs was used to make TCR beta cDNA. TCRdb re-called the 5' RACE reads and catalogs CDR3 proteins one per entry, DNA excluded. This sample's table reports around 280,000 distinct CDR3 sequences. The chain joins TRBV7-6 to TRBJ2-3; the TRBD2 assignment by TCRdb is unverifiable without DNA. The receptor comes from a man aged 18 to 35 in good health. What was sequenced was blood T cells: a sorted CD56 or NKG2C T cell subset, CD4+ or CD8+ T cells, or bulk PBMC T cells (not recorded which). The CDR3 spells CASSREFLADTQYF.